The present TCR beta chain was sequenced within a study of identical twins. Study-level findings and limits: Cross-sectional statistics underpinned the conclusions; the same donors were not followed.

A template switching step contributed a universal primer site, while unique molecular identifiers were present in the cDNA. In TCRdb, the 5' RACE reads were re-called with MiXCR into one record per CDR3 protein. This sample has hundreds of thousands of distinct CDR3 sequences, with approximately 9% found just once. About this clonotype itself: The antigen is not known.

Germline V CDR1 and CDR2: SNHLY, FYNNEI. The CDR3 length is 12 residues. V gave up 8 bases and J gave up 6 bases, with 12 bases separating them. These same data were also listed under a study on yellow fever vaccine responses in identical twins.

The sample comprised PBMCs. This sequence originates from a woman aged 18 to 35 in good health. This chain joins TRBV2 and TRBJ2-3, with a possible D match to TRBD2 (5 bases). CDR3 in DNA: TGTGCCAGCCCCGCGAGGGCCGATACGCAGTATTTT. It is translated as CASPARADTQYF.